The 28 T cell receptor beta chains below come from one sample, sequenced in a study of T cells in Graves' hyperthyroidism and ophthalmopathy. Amplified TCR beta CDR3 regions derived from RNA transcripts. Initially, a first-round RT-PCR of the TCR CDR3 employed the HTBI primer set. TCRdb re-called the multiplex PCR reads with MiXCR, one entry per CDR3 protein. The sample yields roughly 720,000 distinct CDR3 sequences, 17% seen once. Sequencing was performed on blood. The receptors originated from a man in his forties or fifties with Graves' hyperthyroidism.

This clonotype has more than one count but fewer than ten. The chain combines TRBV6-1 with TRBJ2-7; D gene unclear. This CDR3 region has 13 residues. V gave up 5 bases and J gave up 6 bases, with 14 bases separating them. The V gene's germline CDR1 is MNHNS and CDR2 SASEGT. CDR3 protein: CASSSPSTREQYF. CDR3 DNA sequence: TGTGCCAGCAGTTCCCCCAGCACGCGCGAGCAGTACTTC.

CDR3 residues: CASSWPSGELTDTQYF. CDR3 nucleotides: TGTGCCAGCAGCTGGCCTAGCGGCGAACTCACAGATACGCAGTATTTT. This chain uses TRBV7-2 with TRBJ2-3; 7 nucleotides align to TRBD2. The V segment lost 4 bases and the J segment 2 bases; nucleotides outside the gene matches: 9. This CDR3 contains 16 residues. CDR1 is SGHTA and CDR2 is FQGNSA in the germline V gene. Full variable domain (outside the CDR3, taken from reference TRBV7-2 and TRBJ2-3): GAGVSQSPSNKVTEKGKDVELRCDPISGHTALYWYRQSLGQGLEFLIYFQGNSAPDKSGLPSDRFSAERTGGSVSTLTIQRTQQEDSAVYLCASSWPSGELTDTQYFGPGTRLTVL.

This clonotype was detected many times. The chain uses TRBV6-1 and TRBJ2-3, with 11 bases matching TRBD2. V gave up 2 bases and J gave up 6 bases; unmatched junction bases: 7. The CDR3 has 16 residues. CDR1 is MNHNS and CDR2 is SASEGT in the germline V gene. Here the CDR3 reads CASSERSSGRWDTQYF. The CDR3 nucleotides are TGTGCCAGCAGTGAAAGGTCTAGCGGGAGGTGGGATACGCAGTATTTT.

V is TRBV7-2 and J is TRBJ2-1; D not resolved. V lost 5 bases and J 9 bases, leaving 17 bases between the germline ends. This CDR3 is 14 amino acids long. Germline loops: CDR1 SGHTA, CDR2 FQGNSA. The CDR3 coding sequence is TGTGCCAGCAGCCCAGCCCCGGCCAGTGGTGAGCAGTTCTTC. Protein: CASSPAPASGEQFF.

The chain uses TRBV13 and TRBJ2-1; D not certain. Deletions cut 5 bases from V and 10 bases from J, with 12 bases between. Germline V lookup: CDR1 PRHDT, CDR2 FYEKMQ (reference sequence). This CDR3 comprises 12 residues. As DNA, the CDR3 is TGTGCCAGCAGCCCCACTCCCGCGGAGCAGTTCTTC. This encodes CASSPTPAEQFF. Based on the CDR3 plus reference TRBV13 and TRBJ2-1, the full variable domain is AAGVIQSPRHLIKEKRETATLKCYPIPRHDTVYWYQQGPGQDPQFLISFYEKMQSDKGSIPDRFSAQQFSDYHSELNMSSLELGDSALYFCASSPTPAEQFFGPGTRLTVL.

This clonotype was detected ten times or more. The chain uses TRBV20-1 and TRBJ2-7; a weak D match, TRBD2 (5 bases). The CDR3 runs 13 residues. Germline lookup yields CDR1 DFQATT and CDR2 SNEGSKA (reference sequence). The V gene lost 5 bases and the J gene lost 0 bases, with 11 bases spanning the gap. The CDR3 spells CSAEAESSYEQYF. The DNA for the CDR3 is TGCAGTGCTGAAGCGGAGAGCTCCTACGAGCAGTACTTC.

This clonotype appeared a few times. The chain carries TRBV12-3 or TRBV12-4 and TRBJ2-7, with TRBD2 matching 15 bases. V lost 2 bases and J lost 9; bases outside the gene matches: 26. The CDR3 runs to 22 residues. The CDR3 sequence is CASSLRTVPGLAGGPAKHGQYF. CDR3 DNA: TGTGCCAGCAGTTTAAGAACAGTCCCCGGACTAGCGGGGGGGCCAGCAAAACACGGGCAGTACTTC.

V is TRBV5-4 and J is TRBJ2-3; D perhaps matches TRBD1 (6 bases). V was pared by 1 base and J by 7 bases, with 10 bases between. Germline V gene lookup returns CDR1 SGHNT and CDR2 YYREEE (reference sequence). This CDR3 spans 13 amino acids. CDR3 in amino acids: CASSLQGTNTQYF. In DNA, the CDR3 is TGTGCCAGCAGCTTGCAGGGGACAAATACGCAGTATTTT.

This clonotype was seen ten or more times. This chain connects TRBV11-2 to TRBJ2-7; 12 positions match TRBD2. The ends lost 5 bases at V and 6 bases at J; junction bases unmatched: 8. The CDR3 totals 15 residues. The germline V gene has CDR1 SGHAT and CDR2 FQNNGV. Here the CDR3 reads CASSQRLAGASEQYF. The DNA for the CDR3 is TGTGCCAGCAGCCAACGACTAGCGGGAGCGTCCGAGCAGTACTTC.

This clonotype turned up a few times. The chain joins TRBV28 to TRBJ2-5; TRBD1 agrees at 11 bases. Germline V gene sequence: CDR1 MDHEN, CDR2 SYDVKM. V dropped 7 bases and J dropped 4; count of bases not matched to a gene: 5. The CDR3 runs 14 residues. The CDR3 DNA follows: TGTGCCAGCATCGGACAGGGGGCTAGAGAGACCCAGTACTTC. Its translation: CASIGQGARETQYF.

The chain uses TRBV11-2 and TRBJ1-1, with 7 bases fitting TRBD1. Germline V gene sequence: CDR1 SGHAT, CDR2 FQNNGV. J lost 6 bases, V lost 6 bases, and 10 bases had no gene match. CDR3 size: 14 residues. The CDR3 is CASRGWPQGAEAFF. CDR3 sequence (DNA): TGTGCCAGCAGGGGATGGCCTCAGGGGGCTGAAGCTTTCTTT.

This clonotype was recorded a few times. This chain connects TRBV24-1 to TRBJ2-1; D not certain. The CDR3 runs 13 residues. The ends were cut back, 5 bases at V and 4 bases at J, with 8 bases in the middle. Germline V CDR1 and CDR2: KGHDR, SFDVKD. The CDR3 nucleotides read TGTGCCACCAGTGGCTCAGTGTACAATGAGCAGTTCTTC. Translation gives CATSGSVYNEQFF.

This clonotype was counted between two and nine times. This sequence joins TRBV6-1 and TRBJ1-5; a weak D match, TRBD1 (6 bases). This CDR3 contains 16 residues. V lost 4 bases, J lost 1 base, and 14 bases lay in between. Germline V lookup: CDR1 MNHNS, CDR2 SASEGT. The CDR3 loop reads CASSAWTAPSNQPQHF. The CDR3, as DNA: TGTGCCAGCAGTGCCTGGACAGCTCCAAGCAATCAGCCCCAGCATTTT.

This clonotype was seen ten or more times. The V gene is TRBV20-1, the J gene TRBJ2-1, with TRBD1 as a possible D gene (6 bases). The ends were cut back, 6 bases at V and 0 bases at J, with 12 bases in the middle. This CDR3 is built from 14 residues. The germline V gene has CDR1 DFQATT and CDR2 SNEGSKA (reference sequence). The CDR3 loop is CSARADSSYNEQFF. The CDR3 bases are TGCAGTGCCCGAGCGGACAGCTCCTACAATGAGCAGTTCTTC.

V and J are TRBV4-1 and TRBJ2-1, with TRBD2 matching over 12 bases. The V gene's germline CDR1 is MGHRA and CDR2 YSYEKL. After removal of 4 bases from V and 3 bases from J, the junction contained 4 bases not matched to a gene. The CDR3 has 16 residues. CDR3 region: CASSPTSGRYYNEQFF. CDR3 bases: TGCGCCAGCAGCCCCACTAGCGGGAGGTACTACAATGAGCAGTTCTTC.

Many counts were recorded for this clonotype. The V call is TRBV28, the J call TRBJ2-7; D unclear. The CDR3 runs to 16 residues. Between the trimmed V and J ends, which lost 3 bases and 3 bases, there was a span of 18 bases. Germline V gives CDR1 MDHEN, CDR2 SYDVKM. The CDR3 DNA reads TGTGCCAGCAGTTTTATTTCGAGAGACGAGGACTACGAGCAGTACTTC. Amino acid sequence: CASSFISRDEDYEQYF.

This clonotype was recorded at least ten times. The V gene is TRBV12-3 or TRBV12-4, the J gene TRBJ2-7, with 13 nucleotides matching TRBD2. The CDR3 runs to 18 residues. J was trimmed by 1 base and V by 3 bases; bases with no gene match: 9. The CDR3 sequence is CASSFGTSGIGSSYEQYF. In nucleotides, the CDR3 is TGTGCCAGCAGTTTTGGGACTAGCGGGATTGGGTCTTCCTACGAGCAGTACTTC.

Details on this clonotype: A read error is possible here, since a much larger clone lies one base away. The chain is built from TRBV7-9 and TRBJ2-5; D not certain. The CDR3 is 14 residues long. The germline CDR1 and CDR2 sequences are SEHNR and FQNEAQ (reference sequence). The CDR3 sequence: CASSSPWYQEAQYF. The CDR3 bases are TGTGCCAGCAGCTCCCCCTGGTACCAAGAGGCCCAGTACTTC.

This clonotype was detected many times. The chain recombines TRBV6-2 or TRBV6-3 with TRBJ1-1, with D possibly TRBD1 on 6 matching bases. The V gene's germline CDR1 is MNHEY and CDR2 SVGEGT. Trimming shortened V by 7 bases and J by 0 bases, and 12 bases separated the two germline ends. The CDR3 totals 14 residues. CDR3 sequence reads: CASTSDSMNTEAFF. CDR3 nucleotides: TGTGCCAGCACATCGGACAGTATGAACACTGAAGCTTTCTTT.

The chain is built from TRBV5-1 and TRBJ1-1, with 8 bases identical to TRBD1. The CDR3 has 14 amino acids. V lost 3 bases, J lost 6 bases, and 7 bases stayed unmatched. Germline CDR1 reads SGHRS; CDR2 reads YFSETQ. The CDR3 DNA reads TGCGCCAGCAGCTGGCAGCAGGGGGCTTCTGAAGCTTTCTTT. Its protein product is CASSWQQGASEAFF.

This clonotype came up a few times. The chain joins TRBV3-1 to TRBJ1-2, with D possibly matching TRBD1 (6 bases). CDR1 is LGHDT, CDR2 YNNKEL, per germline (reference sequence). The CDR3 contains 15 residues. The germline V and J ends were trimmed by 4 bases and 3 bases, with 15 bases remaining between them. The CDR3 nucleotides read TGTGCCAGCAGCCCCAAGGTAGGACAGCACTATGGCTACACCTTC. It encodes CASSPKVGQHYGYTF. Full variable domain (missing parts from reference TRBV3-1 and TRBJ1-2): DTAVSQTPKYLVTQMGNDKSIKCEQNLGHDTMYWYKQDSKKFLKIMFSYNNKELIINETVPNRFSPKSPDKAHLNLHINSLELGDSAVYFCASSPKVGQHYGYTFGSGTRLTVV.

This clonotype was counted ten times or more. The CDR3 nucleotides read TGTGCCAGCAGTTTCTCCGGGACACAAGGAAACACCATATATTTT. As protein: CASSFSGTQGNTIYF. This sequence joins TRBV28 and TRBJ1-3, with TRBD1 as a possible D gene (6 bases). Deletions cut 3 bases from V and 4 bases from J, with 13 bases between. Per germline, CDR1 MDHEN and CDR2 SYDVKM. The CDR3 spans 15 residues.

The rearrangement joins TRBV20-1 to TRBJ2-7, with D possibly matching TRBD2 (5 bases). Germline CDR1 is DFQATT and CDR2 is SNEGSKA (reference sequence). The length of the CDR3 is 11 residues. V gave up 4 bases and J gave up 6 bases, with 10 bases separating them. CDR3: CSATRGLEQYF. As DNA, the CDR3 is TGCAGTGCTACTAGAGGACTCGAGCAGTACTTC.

This clonotype was counted at least ten times. J is TRBJ1-2 and V is TRBV2; D possibly corresponds to TRBD1 (6 bases). CDR1 and CDR2 from the germline V gene are SNHLY and FYNNEI. Trimming pared 5 bases from V and 8 bases from J, leaving 18 bases between. The CDR3 sequence is 14 residues long. The CDR3 DNA reads as TGTGCCAGCAGTAGCTACGGGACATTTGACGGCTACACCTTC. Protein product: CASSSYGTFDGYTF.

This clonotype came up many times. The V and J genes are TRBV20-1 and TRBJ2-3; unclear D gene. CDR1 and CDR2 (germline): DFQATT, SNEGSKA (reference sequence). The CDR3 totals 14 residues. CDR3 residues: CSAIPTTWGGSQYF. The CDR3 DNA reads as TGCAGCGCGATACCTACAACGTGGGGTGGCTCGCAGTATTTT.

Ten or more counts support this clonotype. V is TRBV12-3 or TRBV12-4 and J is TRBJ2-7, with TRBD1 matching 10 bases. The V and J ends lost 6 bases and 6 bases, in that order; junction bases with no gene match: 11. This CDR3 has 15 amino acids. Here the CDR3 reads CASSSPGTGVLEQYF. CDR3 in DNA: TGTGCCAGCAGCTCCCCCGGGACAGGGGTTCTCGAGCAGTACTTC.

This clonotype showed up many times. The rearrangement uses TRBV30 and TRBJ1-2; D is unclear. The CDR3 spans 14 residues. CDR1 and CDR2 (germline): GTSNPN, SVGIG (reference sequence). Trimming left V 3 bases short and J 0 bases short, with 11 bases between. CDR3 amino acids: CAWRGGASNYGYTF. CDR3 sequence (DNA): TGTGCCTGGAGAGGCGGAGCGTCTAACTATGGCTACACCTTC.

This clonotype has at least ten counts. This rearrangement joins TRBV2 to TRBJ1-1; possibly TRBD1 for D (6 bases). Germline lookup yields CDR1 SNHLY and CDR2 FYNNEI. V gave up 6 bases and J gave up 1 base, with 12 bases separating them. This CDR3 is built from 14 residues. CDR3 coding DNA: TGTGCCAGCAGACGACAGGCAACGAACACTGAAGCTTTCTTT. Protein product: CASRRQATNTEAFF.